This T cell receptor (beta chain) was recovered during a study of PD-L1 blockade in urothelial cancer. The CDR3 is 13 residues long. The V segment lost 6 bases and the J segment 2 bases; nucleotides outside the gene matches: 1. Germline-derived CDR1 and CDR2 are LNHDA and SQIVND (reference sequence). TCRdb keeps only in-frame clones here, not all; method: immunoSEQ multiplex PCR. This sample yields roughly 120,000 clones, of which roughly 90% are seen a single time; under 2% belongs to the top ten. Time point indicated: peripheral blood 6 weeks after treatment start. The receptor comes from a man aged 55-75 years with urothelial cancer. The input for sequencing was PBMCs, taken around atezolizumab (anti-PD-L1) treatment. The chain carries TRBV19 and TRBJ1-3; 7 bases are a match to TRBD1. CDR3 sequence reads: CASSGTAGNTIYF. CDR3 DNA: TGTGCCAGTAGCGGGACAGCTGGAAACACCATATATTTT.